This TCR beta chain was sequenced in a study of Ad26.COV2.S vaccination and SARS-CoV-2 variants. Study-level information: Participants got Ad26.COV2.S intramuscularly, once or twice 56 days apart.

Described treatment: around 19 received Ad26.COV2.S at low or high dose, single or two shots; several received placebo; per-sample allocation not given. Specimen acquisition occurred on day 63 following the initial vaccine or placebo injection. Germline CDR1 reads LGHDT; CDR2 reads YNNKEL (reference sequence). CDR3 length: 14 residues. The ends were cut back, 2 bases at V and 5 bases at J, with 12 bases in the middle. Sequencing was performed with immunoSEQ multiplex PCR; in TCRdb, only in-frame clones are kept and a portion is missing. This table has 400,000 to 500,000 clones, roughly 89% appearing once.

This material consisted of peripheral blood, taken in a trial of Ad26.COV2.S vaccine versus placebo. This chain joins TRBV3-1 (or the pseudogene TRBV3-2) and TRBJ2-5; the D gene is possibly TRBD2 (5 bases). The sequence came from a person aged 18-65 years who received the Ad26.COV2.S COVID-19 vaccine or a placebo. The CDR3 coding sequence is TGTGCCAGCAGCCAACGGGAACACGGGGAGACCCAGTACTTC. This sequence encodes CASSQREHGETQYF.